Listed below are T cell receptor beta chains from one sample, sequenced in a study of control samples from healthy donors and cancer patients. Sequencing was performed with immunoSEQ multiplex PCR; in TCRdb, only in-frame clones are kept and a portion is missing. Found here are about 120,000 clones, 88% of them singletons; the top ten hold approximately 3.2%. The sequenced sample consisted of blood. Receptors originate from a man aged 40-50 years in good health. The CDR3 runs from the conserved cysteine through the conserved F or W. D genes are given only for firm matches. A row's size may be missing; if present it is once, few, many or a size class.

clone_size: NA
v_call: TRBV3-1/TRBV3-2
j_call: TRBJ2-3
d_call: TRBD2
cdr3_nt: TGTGCCAGCAGCCCTGCCACTAGCGTAACTAGCACAGATACGCAGTATTTT
cdr3_aa: CASSPATSVTSTDTQYF

clone_size: NA
v_call: TRBV4-1
j_call: TRBJ2-1
d_call: TRBD2
cdr3_nt: TGCGCCAGCAGCCACTCCGGGGGGGCCCCCTACAATGAGCAGTTCTTC
cdr3_aa: CASSHSGGAPYNEQFF

clone_size: NA
v_call: TRBV14
j_call: TRBJ2-1
d_call: TRBD2
cdr3_nt: TGTGCCAGCAGCCAACTAGCGGGGGGGTACAATGAGCAGTTCTTC
cdr3_aa: CASSQLAGGYNEQFF

clone_size: NA
v_call: TRBV4-1
j_call: TRBJ2-2
d_call: NA
cdr3_nt: TGCGCCAGCAGCCCTGGACTCAACACCGGGGAGCTGTTTTTT
cdr3_aa: CASSPGLNTGELFF

clone_size: once
v_call: TRBV7-2
j_call: TRBJ2-1
d_call: TRBD2
cdr3_nt: TGTGCCAGCAGTCATAGCGGGGGGGATAATAGGAATGAGCAGTTCTTC
cdr3_aa: CASSHSGGDNRNEQFF

clone_size: few
v_call: TRBV4-2
j_call: TRBJ1-2
d_call: NA
cdr3_nt: TGTGCCAGCAGCCAGGGTAAGACCTCCTATGGCTACACCTTC
cdr3_aa: CASSQGKTSYGYTF

clone_size: NA
v_call: TRBV7-9
j_call: TRBJ2-4
d_call: TRBD1
cdr3_nt: TGTGCCAGCTCGGGACAGAAAAACATTCAGTACTTC
cdr3_aa: CASSGQKNIQYF

clone_size: NA
v_call: TRBV18
j_call: TRBJ1-1
d_call: TRBD1
cdr3_nt: TGTGCCAGCTCATCCCAACAGACAGGGGAGGATGCTTTCTTT
cdr3_aa: CASSSQQTGEDAFF

clone_size: NA
v_call: TRBV7-9
j_call: TRBJ2-3
d_call: TRBD1
cdr3_nt: TGTGCCACCCCTCAGGGGGTTGCAGATACGCAGTATTTT
cdr3_aa: CATPQGVADTQYF

clone_size: NA
v_call: TRBV9
j_call: TRBJ2-5
d_call: TRBD2
cdr3_nt: TGTGCCAGCAGTAAACAGCCGGGACTAGCGGGGGGGCCTCTAGAGACCCAGTACTTC
cdr3_aa: CASSKQPGLAGGPLETQYF

clone_size: NA
v_call: TRBV20-1
j_call: TRBJ2-2
d_call: NA
cdr3_nt: TGCAGTGCTAAGGACACCGGGGAGCTGTTTTTT
cdr3_aa: CSAKDTGELFF

clone_size: NA
v_call: TRBV5-4
j_call: TRBJ2-1
d_call: TRBD2
cdr3_nt: TGTGCCAGCAAGCGGGGGAGCTCCTACAATGAGCAGTTCTTC
cdr3_aa: CASKRGSSYNEQFF

clone_size: NA
v_call: TRBV5-1
j_call: TRBJ1-2
d_call: NA
cdr3_nt: TGCGCCAGCAGCCTACAGGAGGACTATGGCTACACCTTC
cdr3_aa: CASSLQEDYGYTF

clone_size: NA
v_call: TRBV6-5
j_call: TRBJ1-1
d_call: NA
cdr3_nt: TGTGCCAGCAGCTTAAGGGGGAGTGGTGGAGCTGAAGCTTTCTTT
cdr3_aa: CASSLRGSGGAEAFF

clone_size: NA
v_call: TRBV5-1
j_call: TRBJ1-6
d_call: NA
cdr3_nt: TGCGCCAGCAGCCGGAGCTCGGGGGAATCCCGAAATTCACCCCTCCACTTT
cdr3_aa: CASSRSSGESRNSPLHF

clone_size: NA
v_call: TRBV5-1
j_call: TRBJ2-2
d_call: NA
cdr3_nt: TGCGCCAGCAGCCCCGACGGTTTGGGCAGCACCGGGGAGCTGTTTTTT
cdr3_aa: CASSPDGLGSTGELFF

clone_size: NA
v_call: TRBV5-1
j_call: TRBJ1-4
d_call: NA
cdr3_nt: TGCGCCAGCAGCCTAGGTCCGGGGGTTAATGAAAAACTGTTTTTT
cdr3_aa: CASSLGPGVNEKLFF

clone_size: NA
v_call: TRBV30
j_call: TRBJ1-2
d_call: NA
cdr3_nt: TGTGCCTGCGAGAGTAGACTTAGCTATGGCTACACCTTC
cdr3_aa: CACESRLSYGYTF

clone_size: NA
v_call: TRBV25-1
j_call: TRBJ2-6
d_call: NA
cdr3_nt: TGTGCCAGCAGTGAATATCTGGGATCCGGGGCCAACGTCCTGACTTTC
cdr3_aa: CASSEYLGSGANVLTF